This record looks at one TCR beta chain sequence and its context. What it recognizes is unknown. This record comes from a study of CD8 T cells in ankylosing spondylitis. Notes on the study in general: Within peripheral blood, clones linked to disease were CD8+ and relatively rare. Disease-linked clones reportedly showed significant enrichment in matched ankylosing spondylitis synovial fluid. It appeared that ankylosing spondylitis blood was characterized by a TCR beta motif of several highly homologous variants.

The CDR3 sequence is 14 residues long. V gave up 4 bases and J gave up 5 bases, with 12 bases separating them. Construction of TCR beta libraries was performed using quantitative 5'-RACE with molecular barcodes. TCRdb redid the calling of the 5' RACE reads with MiXCR, one entry per CDR3 protein. The sample records 270,000 or so distinct CDR3 sequences, 15% to 20% being singletons. V gene TRBV12-3 or TRBV12-4 combines with J gene TRBJ1-5; D might be TRBD1 (5 bases). The source is a male donor with ankylosing spondylitis or in good health (not recorded which). Source material: blood, either unsorted or a sorted T cell fraction (not recorded which). The CDR3 here is CASSWAGRDQPQHF. The DNA of the CDR3 is TGTGCCAGCAGTTGGGCAGGGCGGGATCAGCCCCAGCATTTT.